This TCR beta chain was profiled in a study of blood T cell repertoires in COVID-19. The germline CDR1 and CDR2 sequences are SGHDT and YYEEEE. The CDR3 consists of 13 residues. V lost 6 bases to trimming and J lost 0 bases, with 8 bases between them. This clone is a singleton in its sample. Measured with immunoSEQ multiplex PCR; TCRdb has only the in-frame clones, and not every one. Of approximately 74,000 clones detected, approximately 89% appear once; the ten largest clones hold about 5%. The rearrangement joins TRBV5-6 to TRBJ2-3; possible D gene TRBD1, 5 bases. This clonotype was obtained from a woman aged 60-75 years with active COVID-19. The sequencing sample was made of peripheral blood. As DNA, the CDR3 is TGTGCCAGCAACAGGCTCAGCACAGATACGCAGTATTTT. Its protein is CASNRLSTDTQYF.